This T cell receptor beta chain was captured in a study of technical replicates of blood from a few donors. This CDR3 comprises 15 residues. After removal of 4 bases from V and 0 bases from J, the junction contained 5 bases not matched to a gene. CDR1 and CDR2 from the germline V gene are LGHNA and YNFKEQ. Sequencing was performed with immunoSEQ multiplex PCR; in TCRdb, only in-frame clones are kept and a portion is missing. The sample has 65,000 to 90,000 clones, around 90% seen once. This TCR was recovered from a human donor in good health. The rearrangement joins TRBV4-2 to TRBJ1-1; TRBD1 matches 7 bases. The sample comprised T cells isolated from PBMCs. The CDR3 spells CASSRRTGLNTEAFF. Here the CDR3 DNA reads TGTGCCAGCAGCCGCCGGACAGGCTTGAACACTGAAGCTTTCTTT.